The 15 T cell receptor beta chains below all came from one sample that was sequenced in a study of blood T cells in healthy people across ages. Primers used in a second PCR of about 7 to 11 cycles were a sample-barcoded 5' primer and a J-beta primer mix. One entry per CDR3 protein, called by TCRdb with MiXCR from the 5' RACE reads. The top ten clones hold approximately 3.7% of a sample with about 720,000 distinct CDR3 sequences, approximately 25% of them seen once. These data are also associated with another study on T cells of mothers and their children.

The specimen was blood. All receptors come from a boy aged 5-17 years in good health.

The chain links TRBV4-3 to TRBJ1-6; D remains ambiguous. V shed 0 bases and J shed 7 bases, with 13 bases lying between them. The germline gives CDR1 LGHNA, CDR2 YSLEER. The CDR3 contains 16 residues. The CDR3 nucleotides are TGCGCCAGCAGCCAAGAGGCGGTGAACCCAAATTCACCCCTCCACTTT. Amino acid sequence: CASSQEAVNPNSPLHF.

In its sample, this clonotype was seen a few times. The V gene is TRBV6-6, the J gene TRBJ2-5; TRBD2 might be the D (6 bases). TRBJ2-7 matches the DNA end more closely, so the J call is doubtful. Germline values: CDR1 MNHNY, CDR2 SVGAGI (reference sequence). The CDR3 runs 11 residues. The CDR3 sequence: CAASTGGEQYF. CDR3 coding DNA: TGTGCCGCAAGCACCGGGGGCGAGCAGTACTTC.

This clonotype was picked up a small number of times. The gene calls are TRBV28 and TRBJ2-3; 8 bases line up with TRBD1. The CDR3 spans 15 residues. Germline V gene data show CDR1 as MDHEN and CDR2 as SYDVKM. Trimming cost V 3 bases and J 0 bases; bases outside gene matches: 2. The CDR3 coding sequence is TGTGCCAGCAGTTTCAGGGGGCGAAGCACAGATACGCAGTATTTT. It specifies CASSFRGRSTDTQYF. The full variable domain, its missing parts supplied by reference TRBV28 and TRBJ2-3, is DVKVTQSSRYLVKRTGEKVFLECVQDMDHENMFWYRQDPGLGLRLIYFSYDVKMKEKGDIPEGYSVSREKKERFSLILESASTNQTSMYLCASSFRGRSTDTQYFGPGTRLTVL.

The chain carries TRBV30 and TRBJ1-2; 8 positions match TRBD1. The CDR3 runs 15 residues. Per germline, CDR1 GTSNPN and CDR2 SVGIG (reference sequence). The trim removed 1 base at V and 4 bases at J, leaving 8 bases unmatched. For the CDR3, the DNA is TGTGCCTGGAGTGAACCCCGACAGGGGACCTATGGCTACACCTTC. This encodes CAWSEPRQGTYGYTF.

V is TRBV20-1 and J is TRBJ2-2; TRBD2 matches at 8 bases. V was pared by 6 bases and J by 5 bases, with 8 bases of the junction left unmatched. CDR1 and CDR2 from the germline V gene are DFQATT and SNEGSKA (reference sequence). The CDR3 loop spans 14 amino acids. The CDR3 is CSADPTSATGELFF. The CDR3 DNA follows: TGCAGTGCCGACCCGACTAGCGCGACCGGGGAGCTGTTTTTT.

The table lists this clonotype with many counts. This chain uses TRBV3-1 with TRBJ1-6; no clear D gene. Trimming stripped 2 bases from V and 14 bases from J, with 13 bases between. The CDR3 sequence is 13 residues long. The V gene's germline CDR1 is LGHDT and CDR2 YNNKEL (reference sequence). CDR3 amino acids: CASSQPFPFTLHF. CDR3 nucleotide sequence: TGTGCCAGCAGCCAACCTTTTCCATTCACCCTCCACTTT.

The sample holds a few counts of this clonotype. The chain links TRBV2 to TRBJ1-5; no firm D call. CDR1 is SNHLY, CDR2 FYNNEI, per germline. This CDR3 contains 14 residues. V was pared by 3 bases and J by 3 bases, with 9 bases between. CDR3 loop: CASSDSGPNQPQHF. The CDR3 region has the DNA TGTGCCAGCAGTGATTCTGGGCCCAATCAGCCCCAGCATTTT.

This clonotype was counted ten times or more. The chain uses TRBV7-3 and TRBJ1-5, with D possibly TRBD1 on 5 matching bases. This CDR3 contains 13 residues. Looked up from germline, CDR1 is SGHTA and CDR2 is FQGTGA. Between the trimmed V and J ends, which lost 4 bases and 6 bases, there was a span of 10 bases. The CDR3 coding sequence is TGTGCCAGCAGCTGGGGGGATGGTCAGCCCCAGCATTTT. Amino acid sequence: CASSWGDGQPQHF.

The chain recombines TRBV6-5 with TRBJ2-2; D is perhaps TRBD1 (6 bases). Germline V CDR1 and CDR2: MNHEY, SVGAGI. Trimming took 0 bases from V and 5 from J, leaving 13 bases between them. The CDR3 spans 16 residues. The CDR3 loop is CASSYSPGTSTGELFF. The CDR3 bases are TGTGCCAGCAGTTACTCCCCCGGGACATCTACCGGGGAGCTGTTTTTT.

This clonotype was found a few times. The chain carries TRBV29-1 and TRBJ1-2; 7 positions agree with TRBD1. V trimming: 6 bases; J trimming: 2 bases; junction bases outside the gene matches: 9. CDR1 and CDR2 (germline): SQVTM, ANQGSEA. The CDR3 is made up of 14 amino acids. The DNA of the CDR3 is TGCAGCGTCTCCGTAACAGGGGTCAACTATGGCTACACCTTC. It encodes CSVSVTGVNYGYTF.

The chain combines TRBV15 with TRBJ2-1; possibly TRBD2 for D (5 bases). V dropped 0 bases and J dropped 9 bases, with 21 bases sitting between them. CDR1 is LNHNV, CDR2 YYDKDF, per germline (reference sequence). The CDR3 has 17 amino acids. The CDR3 is CATSRDLAADLPSEQFF. In nucleotides, the CDR3 is TGTGCCACCAGCAGAGATTTAGCAGCGGACCTGCCAAGTGAGCAGTTCTTC.

The V call is TRBV6-1, the J call TRBJ1-1; the D is unclear. V lost 0 bases and J 1 base, leaving 6 bases between the germline ends. In germline, CDR1 is MNHNS, CDR2 SASEGT. The CDR3 is made up of 14 amino acids. This CDR3 is CASSEAAENTEAFF. The CDR3 DNA reads TGTGCCAGCAGTGAAGCGGCCGAGAACACTGAAGCTTTCTTT.

The V and J genes are TRBV15 and TRBJ2-6; 9 nucleotides match TRBD1. The CDR3 runs 20 residues. The V gene's germline CDR1 is LNHNV and CDR2 YYDKDF (reference sequence). Trimming removed 1 base from V and 3 bases from J; junction bases left unmatched: 13. The CDR3 is CATSRVPGQGSTFGANVLTF. DNA of the CDR3: TGTGCCACCAGCAGAGTACCGGGACAGGGATCGACCTTTGGGGCCAACGTCCTGACTTTC. Together with reference TRBV15 and TRBJ2-6, the CDR3 gives the full variable domain: DAMVIQNPRYQVTQFGKPVTLSCSQTLNHNVMYWYQQKSSQAPKLLFHYYDKDFNNEADTPDNFQSRRPNTSFCFLDIRSPGLGDTAMYLCATSRVPGQGSTFGANVLTFGAGSRLTVL.

This clonotype turned up a few times. One base away lies a much larger clone, so this may be a sequencing read error. The J gene is TRBJ1-2, the V gene TRBV18, with 7 bases aligning to TRBD1. V dropped 2 bases and J dropped 6; count of bases not matched to a gene: 9. The CDR3 loop spans 15 amino acids. Germline V gene sequence: CDR1 KGHSH, CDR2 LQKENI. For the CDR3, the DNA is TGTGCCAGCTCACCAGCGAGACAGGGAACCCATGGCTACACCTTC. This codes for CASSPARQGTHGYTF.

The table lists this clonotype with a few counts. The CDR3 does not close with the conserved phenylalanine or tryptophan, likely indicating a read error. The genes are TRBV12-3 or TRBV12-4 and TRBJ2-7; D is possibly TRBD1 or TRBD2 (6 bases each). Deletions cut 5 bases from V and 7 bases from J, with 15 bases between. There are 13 residues in the CDR3. CDR3 nucleotides: TGTGCCAGCAGTCGACAGGAGGCGGGGGAGCAGTACCTC. This codes for CASSRQEAGEQYL.